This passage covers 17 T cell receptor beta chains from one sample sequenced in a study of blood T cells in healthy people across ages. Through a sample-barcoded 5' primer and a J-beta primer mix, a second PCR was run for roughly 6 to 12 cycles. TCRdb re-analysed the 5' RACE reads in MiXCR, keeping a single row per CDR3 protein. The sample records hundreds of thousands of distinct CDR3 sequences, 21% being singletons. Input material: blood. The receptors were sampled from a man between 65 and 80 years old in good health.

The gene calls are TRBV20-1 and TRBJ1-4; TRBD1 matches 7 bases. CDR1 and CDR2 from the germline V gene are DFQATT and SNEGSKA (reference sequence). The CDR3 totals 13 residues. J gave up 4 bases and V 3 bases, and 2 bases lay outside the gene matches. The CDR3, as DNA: TGCAGTGCTAGGGGACAGCATAATGAAAAACTGTTTTTT. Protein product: CSARGQHNEKLFF.

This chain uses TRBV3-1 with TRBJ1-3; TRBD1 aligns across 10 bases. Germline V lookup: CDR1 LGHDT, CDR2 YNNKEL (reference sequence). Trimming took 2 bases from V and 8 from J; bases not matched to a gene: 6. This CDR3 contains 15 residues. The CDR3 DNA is TGTGCCAGCAGCCAATATCGGGACAGGGGCTACACCATATATTTT. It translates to CASSQYRDRGYTIYF.

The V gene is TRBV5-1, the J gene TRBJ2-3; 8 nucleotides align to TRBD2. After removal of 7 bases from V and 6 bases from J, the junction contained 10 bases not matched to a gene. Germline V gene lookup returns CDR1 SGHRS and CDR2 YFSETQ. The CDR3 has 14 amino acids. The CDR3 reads CASALDGRADTQYF. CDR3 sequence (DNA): TGCGCCAGCGCACTGGACGGGAGGGCGGATACGCAGTATTTT.

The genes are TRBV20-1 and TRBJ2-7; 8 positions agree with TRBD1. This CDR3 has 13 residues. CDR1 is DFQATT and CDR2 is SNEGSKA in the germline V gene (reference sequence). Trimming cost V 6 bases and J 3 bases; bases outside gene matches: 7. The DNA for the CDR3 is TGCAGTGCGCAGACAGGGGCTCTCTACGAGCAGTACTTC. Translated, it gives CSAQTGALYEQYF.

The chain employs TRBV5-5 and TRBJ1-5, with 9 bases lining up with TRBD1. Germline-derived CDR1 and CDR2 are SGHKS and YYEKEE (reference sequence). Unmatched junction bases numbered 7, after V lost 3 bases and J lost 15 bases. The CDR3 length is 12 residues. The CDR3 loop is CASSWGTGKWHF. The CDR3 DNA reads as TGTGCCAGCAGCTGGGGGACAGGGAAGTGGCATTTT.

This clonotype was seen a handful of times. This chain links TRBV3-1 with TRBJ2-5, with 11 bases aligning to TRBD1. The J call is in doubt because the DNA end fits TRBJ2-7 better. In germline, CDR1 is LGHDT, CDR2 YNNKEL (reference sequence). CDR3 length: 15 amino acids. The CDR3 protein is CASSPAGTGGFEQYF. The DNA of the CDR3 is TGTGCCAGCAGCCCTGCCGGGACAGGGGGTTTCGAGCAGTACTTC.

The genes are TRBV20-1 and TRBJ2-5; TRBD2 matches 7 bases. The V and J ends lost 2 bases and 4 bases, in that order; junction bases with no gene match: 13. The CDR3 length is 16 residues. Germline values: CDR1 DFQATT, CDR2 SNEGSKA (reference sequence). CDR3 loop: CSARYFVQREGETQYF. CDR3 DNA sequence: TGCAGTGCTAGATATTTCGTCCAGCGGGAAGGAGAGACCCAGTACTTC.

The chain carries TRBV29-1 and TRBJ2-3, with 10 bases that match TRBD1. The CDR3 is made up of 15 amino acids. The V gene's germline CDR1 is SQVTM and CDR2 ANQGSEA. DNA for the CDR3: TGCAGTGTGGAAACCGGGACAGGGGACACAGATACGCAGTATTTT. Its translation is CSVETGTGDTDTQYF.

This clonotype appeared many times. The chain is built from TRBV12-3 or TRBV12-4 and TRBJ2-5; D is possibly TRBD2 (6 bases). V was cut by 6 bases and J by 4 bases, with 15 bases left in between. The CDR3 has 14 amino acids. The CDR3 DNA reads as TGTGCCAGCAGCCGCCCCGGGAGTTTAGAGACCCAGTACTTC. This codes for CASSRPGSLETQYF.

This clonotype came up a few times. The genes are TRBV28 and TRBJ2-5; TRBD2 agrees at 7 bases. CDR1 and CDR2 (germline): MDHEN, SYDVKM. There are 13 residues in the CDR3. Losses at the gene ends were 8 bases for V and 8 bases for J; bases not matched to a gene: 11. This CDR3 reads CASSGLAEVTQYF. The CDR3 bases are TGTGCCAGCTCCGGGCTAGCGGAGGTAACCCAGTACTTC.

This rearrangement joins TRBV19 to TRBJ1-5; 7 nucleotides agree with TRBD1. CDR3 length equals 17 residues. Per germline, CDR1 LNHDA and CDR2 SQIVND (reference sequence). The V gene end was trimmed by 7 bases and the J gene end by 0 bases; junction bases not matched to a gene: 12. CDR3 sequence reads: CASKLRDRSYSNQPQHF. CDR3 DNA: TGTGCCAGTAAACTCCGGGACAGATCCTATAGCAATCAGCCCCAGCATTTT. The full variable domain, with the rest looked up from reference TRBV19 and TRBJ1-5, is DGGITQSPKYLFRKEGQNVTLSCEQNLNHDAMYWYRQDPGQGLRLIYYSQIVNDFQKGDIAEGYSVSREKKESFPLTVTSAQKNPTAFYLCASKLRDRSYSNQPQHFGDGTRLSIL.

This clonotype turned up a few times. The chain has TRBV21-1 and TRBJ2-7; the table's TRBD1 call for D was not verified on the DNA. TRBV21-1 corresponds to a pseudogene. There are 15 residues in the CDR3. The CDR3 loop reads CASTIFLDRFYEQYF. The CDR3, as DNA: TGTGCCAGCACAATCTTCCTGGACAGGTTCTACGAGCAGTACTTC.

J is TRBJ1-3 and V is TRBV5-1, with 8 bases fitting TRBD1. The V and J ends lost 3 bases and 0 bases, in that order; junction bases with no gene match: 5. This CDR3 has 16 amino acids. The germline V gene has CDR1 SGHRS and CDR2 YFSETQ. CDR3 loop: CASSSNTGGSGNTIYF. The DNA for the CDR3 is TGCGCCAGCAGCTCAAATACAGGGGGCTCTGGAAACACCATATATTTT.

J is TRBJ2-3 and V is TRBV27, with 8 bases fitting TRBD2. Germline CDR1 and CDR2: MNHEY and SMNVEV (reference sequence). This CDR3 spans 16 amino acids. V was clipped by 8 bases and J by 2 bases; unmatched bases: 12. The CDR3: CASSQVAGILTDTQYF. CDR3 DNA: TGTGCCAGCTCCCAGGTAGCGGGAATACTCACAGATACGCAGTATTTT.

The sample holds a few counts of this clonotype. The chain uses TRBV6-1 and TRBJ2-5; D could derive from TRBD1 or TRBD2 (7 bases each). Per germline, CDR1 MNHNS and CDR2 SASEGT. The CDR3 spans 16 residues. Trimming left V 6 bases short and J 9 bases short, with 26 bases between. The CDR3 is CASRLRLRDSRGAQYF. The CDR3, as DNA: TGTGCCAGCAGACTACGCCTTAGGGACAGCCGGGGGGCCCAGTACTTC.

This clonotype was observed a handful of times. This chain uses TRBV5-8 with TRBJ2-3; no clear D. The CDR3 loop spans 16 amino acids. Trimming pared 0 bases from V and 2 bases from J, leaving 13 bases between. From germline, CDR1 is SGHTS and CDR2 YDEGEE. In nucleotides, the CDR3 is TGTGCCAGCAGCTTGGCTGTACGGCCCCCCACAGATACGCAGTATTTT. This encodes CASSLAVRPPTDTQYF.

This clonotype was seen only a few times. In DNA form, the CDR3 reads TGCGCCAGCAGCCGAGTGGGACGCGGGGCTATGGCTGAAAAACTGTTTTTT. Residues: CASSRVGRGAMAEKLFF. V is TRBV4-3 and J is TRBJ1-4, with D perhaps TRBD1 (5 bases). The CDR3 runs 17 residues. The V gene lost 4 bases and the J gene lost 7 bases, with 22 bases spanning the gap. Germline CDR1 LGHNA, CDR2 YSLEER.